Listed below are T cell receptor beta chains from one sample, sequenced in a study of cytomegalovirus exposure and HLA in healthy donors. The protocol was immunoSEQ multiplex PCR, while the TCRdb copy is restricted to in-frame clones and leaves out a portion. The sample has roughly 110,000 clones; approximately 80% are singletons. The sequenced sample was PBMCs. The receptor source for this set is a male donor in good health and CMV-seronegative. Both conserved end residues are trimmed from each CDR3. Each record gives: V gene, J gene, D gene, CDR3 length, clone size, CDR3 protein. The D gene is left open where the match is weak. Size tells how often a clone was seen (once, few, many) or the class of an expanded clone, and some rows leave it out.

V: TRBV5-1
J: TRBJ1-4
D: TRBD1
length: 12
size: few
CDR3: ASSLGQGGEKLF

V: TRBV28
J: NA
D: NA
length: 12
size: NA
CDR3: ASEGLEDLYEQY

V: TRBV7-9
J: TRBJ2-7
D: NA
length: 13
size: NA
CDR3: ASSLTGRFAYEQY

V: TRBV4-1
J: TRBJ2-5
D: TRBD2
length: 14
size: NA
CDR3: ASSLASGRARETQY

V: TRBV28
J: TRBJ1-2
D: TRBD1
length: 14
size: NA
CDR3: ASSLLPGQSNYGYT

V: TRBV30
J: TRBJ2-7
D: TRBD2
length: 13
size: NA
CDR3: AWSGGTSSSYEQY

V: TRBV11-2
J: TRBJ2-1
D: NA
length: 12
size: NA
CDR3: ASSLDWQNNEQF

V: TRBV5-1
J: TRBJ2-7
D: TRBD2
length: 15
size: NA
CDR3: ASSLASGAGGLYEQY

V: TRBV6-4
J: TRBJ2-3
D: TRBD2
length: 13
size: few
CDR3: ASERVAGESDTQY

V: TRBV11-2
J: TRBJ2-5
D: TRBD1
length: 13
size: NA
CDR3: ASSPREGGRETQY

V: TRBV19
J: TRBJ1-1
D: TRBD1
length: 13
size: NA
CDR3: ASSISSRGLTEAF

V: TRBV2
J: TRBJ2-5
D: NA
length: 13
size: NA
CDR3: ASSERVGQQETQY

V: TRBV9
J: TRBJ2-3
D: NA
length: 13
size: NA
CDR3: ASSVGAGSTDTQY

V: TRBV6-6
J: TRBJ1-1
D: NA
length: 14
size: few
CDR3: ASSYSGGRKRTEAF

V: TRBV9
J: TRBJ2-1
D: TRBD1
length: 9
size: NA
CDR3: ASGTGNEQF

V: TRBV7-9
J: TRBJ1-2
D: NA
length: 13
size: NA
CDR3: ASSLKASGSHGYT

V: TRBV28
J: TRBJ2-7
D: TRBD2
length: 14
size: NA
CDR3: ASSLGLAGGQNEQY

V: TRBV5-1
J: TRBJ2-6
D: NA
length: 14
size: NA
CDR3: ASSLAVVSGANVLT

V: TRBV7-6
J: TRBJ2-2
D: NA
length: 16
size: NA
CDR3: ASSPKTGFGGNTGELF

V: TRBV18
J: TRBJ1-3
D: TRBD1
length: 14
size: NA
CDR3: ASSPTRQGFGNTIY

V: TRBV2
J: TRBJ2-2
D: NA
length: 11
size: NA
CDR3: ASSDGGTGELF

V: TRBV4-1
J: TRBJ1-2
D: NA
length: 15
size: once
CDR3: ASSQPKKQGMYYGYT

V: TRBV27
J: TRBJ2-1
D: NA
length: 13
size: NA
CDR3: ASSQTSFPYNEQF

V: TRBV6-5
J: TRBJ1-2
D: TRBD1
length: 11
size: NA
CDR3: ASSPRTGHGYT

V: TRBV19
J: TRBJ2-7
D: TRBD1
length: 12
size: NA
CDR3: ASSAGQGTYEQY

V: TRBV5-1
J: TRBJ2-1
D: TRBD2
length: 14
size: NA
CDR3: ASSLTSGSPYNEQF

V: TRBV28
J: TRBJ1-4
D: NA
length: 9
size: few
CDR3: ASGGTEKLF

V: TRBV28
J: TRBJ1-2
D: NA
length: 11
size: NA
CDR3: ASSSTPTGGYT

V: TRBV6-1
J: TRBJ2-7
D: TRBD1
length: 13
size: few
CDR3: ASSEPGTGGYEQY

V: TRBV19
J: TRBJ2-7
D: TRBD2
length: 15
size: few
CDR3: ASSIVLRTAGGYEQY

V: TRBV2
J: TRBJ1-1
D: NA
length: 13
size: NA
CDR3: ASSPQRARVTEAF

V: TRBV27
J: TRBJ2-3
D: TRBD1
length: 13
size: NA
CDR3: ASKPQGRGQDTQY

V: TRBV15
J: TRBJ1-1
D: NA
length: 13
size: NA
CDR3: ATSRGSDSHFEAF

V: TRBV5-1
J: TRBJ2-1
D: NA
length: 14
size: NA
CDR3: ASSNGQNLDYNEQF